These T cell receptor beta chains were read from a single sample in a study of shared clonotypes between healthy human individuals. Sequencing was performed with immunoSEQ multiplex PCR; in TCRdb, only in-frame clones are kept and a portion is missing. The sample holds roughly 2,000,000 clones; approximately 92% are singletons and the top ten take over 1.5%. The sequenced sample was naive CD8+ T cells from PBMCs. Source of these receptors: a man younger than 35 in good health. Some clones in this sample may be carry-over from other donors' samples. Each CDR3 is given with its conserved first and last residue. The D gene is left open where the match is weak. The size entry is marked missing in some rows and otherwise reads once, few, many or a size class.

TGTGCCAGCAGTTTCGGGCGGGGGGTTATAGCGACCCAGTACTTC CASSFGRGVIATQYF TRBJ2-5 TRBD2 TRBV28 -
TGCACCGTGGAGTGGGGCCTAACTCACACCTACAATGAGCAGTTCTTC CTVEWGLTHTYNEQFF TRBJ2-1 - TRBV29-1 -
TGTGCCAGCAGCCCAAGGGACAGATCCTACGAGCAGTACTTC CASSPRDRSYEQYF TRBJ2-7 TRBD1 TRBV9 -
TGTGCCAGCACCATACTAGGGGTGACCCAGTACTTC CASTILGVTQYF TRBJ2-5 - TRBV7-9 -
TGCAGCGTTCCCGACCCCACGCAGTATTTT CSVPDPTQYF TRBJ2-3 - TRBV29-1 once
TGTGCCAGCAGCTTAGGGGGGGACTTCCCGTACAATGAGCAGTTCTTC CASSLGGDFPYNEQFF TRBJ2-1 - TRBV11-2 -
TGTGCCAGCAGCTTAGACAGGGCCGGCGATGGCTACACCTTC CASSLDRAGDGYTF TRBJ1-2 TRBD1 TRBV5-6 -
TGTGCCAGCAGCGTAGGAGGGGAAGAGACCCAGTACTTC CASSVGGEETQYF TRBJ2-5 - TRBV9 -
TGTGCCAGCAGCTTGGCGCTAGCGGGAGTTTCAGATACGCAGTATTTT CASSLALAGVSDTQYF TRBJ2-3 TRBD2 TRBV5-6 -
TGCGCCAGCAGCCAGCCAGGAATCTACGAGCAGTACTTC CASSQPGIYEQYF TRBJ2-7 - TRBV4-1 -
TGTGCCAGCAGTTCCGGTAGCGGGACAGATACGCAGTATTTT CASSSGSGTDTQYF TRBJ2-3 TRBD2 TRBV27 -
TGTGCCAGCAGTTACTCAACATCGGCCACCGGGGAGCTGTTTTTT CASSYSTSATGELFF TRBJ2-2 - TRBV6-5 -
TGTGCCAGCAGCCCATCGCCCGTGGGGTACGAGCAGTACTTC CASSPSPVGYEQYF TRBJ2-7 - TRBV7-8 -
TGTGCCAGCAGACAGGGCTATGGCTACACCTTC CASRQGYGYTF TRBJ1-2 - TRBV27 -
TGTGCCAGCAGCCAAGAAGGGACTGAAGCTTTCTTT CASSQEGTEAFF TRBJ1-1 - TRBV14 -
TGTGCCAGCAGGGACGGTCGCTCCTACGAGCAGTACTTC CASRDGRSYEQYF TRBJ2-7 - TRBV6-1 -
TGTGCCAGCAGACCAGCGGATGACACATGGAATGAGCAGTTCTTC CASRPADDTWNEQFF TRBJ2-1 - TRBV7-9 -
TGTGCCAGCAGCCCTGGGACAGGGATTAATGAAAAACTGTTTTTT CASSPGTGINEKLFF TRBJ1-4 TRBD1 TRBV9 -
TGTGCCAGCAGCGCGGGACAGGGCAACGAGCAGTACTTC CASSAGQGNEQYF TRBJ2-7 TRBD1 TRBV9 -
TGCAGCGTTGAAGGGGGGTACACTGAAGCTTTCTTT CSVEGGYTEAFF TRBJ1-1 - TRBV29-1 -
TGTGCCAGCAGCCAAGATAAGTACGGGGGCTTAGATACGCAGTATTTT CASSQDKYGGLDTQYF TRBJ2-3 - TRBV4-2 -
TGTGCCAGCAGTGACTCGCCGGTCTACGAGCAGTACTTC CASSDSPVYEQYF TRBJ2-7 - TRBV6-1 -
TGTGCCAGCAGCCCCGCCGCGGGGGGTCTCTACGAGCAGTACTTC CASSPAAGGLYEQYF TRBJ2-7 TRBD2 TRBV9 -
TGTGCCAGCCGACGGGAGGTGGCAGGACCCCTAGAGGAGACCCAGTACTTC CASRREVAGPLEETQYF TRBJ2-5 TRBD2 TRBV28 -
TGCGCCAGCAGCGAGTGGGAGTCCTACGAGCAGTACTTC CASSEWESYEQYF TRBJ2-7 - TRBV10-1 -
TGTGCCAGCAGTCACGGGGTCATTGGAAACACCATATATTTT CASSHGVIGNTIYF TRBJ1-3 - TRBV14 -
TGCGCCAGCAGCCCACAGGGATCGGGAAAAGAGACCCAGTACTTC CASSPQGSGKETQYF TRBJ2-5 - TRBV5-1 -
TGTGCCAGCCCTGATCTCGGCCGATCAGATACGCAGTATTTT CASPDLGRSDTQYF TRBJ2-3 - TRBV2 -
TGCAGCGCGCCGGGACAGGGTGTGAACACTGAGGCTTTCTTT CSAPGQGVNTEAFF TRBJ1-1 TRBD1 TRBV29-1 -
TGTGCCAGTAGTCCTAAGGGGGACCCCCTTCAGTACGGCGAAAAACTGTTTTTT CASSPKGDPLQYGEKLFF TRBJ1-4 - TRBV19 -
TGTGCCAGCAGCTCGGGGATTCCCTACACTGAAGCTTTCTTT CASSSGIPYTEAFF TRBJ1-1 - TRBV11-2 -
TGTGCCAGCAGTTTTTTGGGGGTGGGGCAGATTAGCAATCAGCCCCAGCATTTT CASSFLGVGQISNQPQHF TRBJ1-5 - TRBV27 -
TGTGCCACCACACTCAGGGGGCTCGAGACCCAGTACTTC CATTLRGLETQYF TRBJ2-5 TRBD1 TRBV15 -
TGTGCCAGCAGTTATTTCCGGGGACAGGGCCACATTCAGTACTTC CASSYFRGQGHIQYF TRBJ2-4 TRBD1 TRBV6-5 -
TGTGCCAGTGGCGGGTTGGGGGACCGACTCTATGGCTACACCTTC CASGGLGDRLYGYTF TRBJ1-2 - TRBV19 -
TGTGCCAGCAGTGAATGGGGGGTCGTTTATGAAGCTTTCTTT CASSEWGVVYEAFF TRBJ1-1 - TRBV6-1 -
TGTGCCAGCAGTCCTTGGGGGGCCACTGAAGCTTTCTTT CASSPWGATEAFF TRBJ1-1 - TRBV28 -
TGTGCCAGTAGTATAGGCTCCACAGATACGCAGTATTTT CASSIGSTDTQYF TRBJ2-3 - TRBV19 -
TGTGCCAGCACCCCAGGGGAGGGGGAGACCCAGTACTTC CASTPGEGETQYF TRBJ2-5 - TRBV27 -
TGTGCCAGCAGCAAAAAAGTTAGGGGTGGGGAGACCCAGTACTTC CASSKKVRGGETQYF TRBJ2-5 - TRBV21-1 -
TGCGCCAGCAGCCAAACAGACTACCTAGCCCCTTATTTT CASSQTDYLAPYF TRBJ2-3 - TRBV4-1 -
TGTGCCAGCAGCTACGCGGATGGGCCCTACAATGAGCAGTTCTTC CASSYADGPYNEQFF TRBJ2-1 - TRBV7-3 -
TGCAGCGCCGCAGGAGGTAGCGGGAGCCCCTACGAGCAGTACTTC CSAAGGSGSPYEQYF TRBJ2-7 TRBD2 TRBV29-1 once
TGTGCCAGCAGCCCAAACCCGGGACTAGCGGGAGTAAACGAGCAGTACTTC CASSPNPGLAGVNEQYF TRBJ2-7 TRBD2 TRBV5-4 -